The entry below gives a single TCR beta chain sequence along with its context. This record comes from a study of T cell responses to AZD1222 COVID-19 vaccine. Profiling relied on immunoSEQ multiplex PCR, and the TCRdb table lists in-frame clones only, not all of them. The sample includes tens of thousands of clones, more than 75% of them seen just once. The germline CDR1 and CDR2 sequences are MDHEN and SYDVKM. After removal of 4 bases from V and 7 bases from J, the junction contained 8 bases not matched to a gene. The CDR3 runs to 14 residues. This sequence was found in an adult in good health. V and J are TRBV28 and TRBJ1-2; 8 nucleotides agree with TRBD1. The specimen was peripheral blood, collected on day 0 of AZD1222 vaccination. The chain's CDR3 is CASSSPDRVGGYTF. CDR3 DNA: TGTGCCAGCAGTTCCCCGGACAGGGTGGGTGGCTACACCTTC.